This T cell receptor beta chain was obtained from a study of cytomegalovirus exposure and HLA in healthy donors. This CDR3 has 16 amino acids. Germline V gene lookup returns CDR1 MNHEY and CDR2 SMNVEV (reference sequence). The J segment lost 2 bases and the V segment lost 2 bases, leaving 3 bases of the junction unmatched. PCR involved 60 Vbeta and 13 Jbeta primers. Using immunoSEQ multiplex PCR, the repertoire was profiled, and TCRdb retains in-frame clones only, with some absent. This sample has some 120,000 clones; over 8.5% occur once, and the top ten carry around 6.1%. Notes on this clone: Antigen unknown.

General study results and limits: By HLA locus, TCR association rates varied in a later analysis, with DRB1 showing the most and HLA-C the fewest. In vitro data verified a few CMV-associated chains as specific for CMV antigens. Presence/absence comparisons presumed near-even sequencing depth among donors. The study labeled roughly 160 TCR beta chains cytomegalovirus-associated.

V usage is TRBV27 and J usage is TRBJ2-3; 11 bases line up with TRBD2. The receptor's source is a woman aged 40 to 55 in good health and CMV-seropositive. Sequencing was carried out using PBMCs. This chain's CDR3 is CASSLIAGGLTDTQYF. The CDR3 nucleotides are TGTGCCAGCAGTTTAATAGCGGGGGGGCTCACAGATACGCAGTATTTT.